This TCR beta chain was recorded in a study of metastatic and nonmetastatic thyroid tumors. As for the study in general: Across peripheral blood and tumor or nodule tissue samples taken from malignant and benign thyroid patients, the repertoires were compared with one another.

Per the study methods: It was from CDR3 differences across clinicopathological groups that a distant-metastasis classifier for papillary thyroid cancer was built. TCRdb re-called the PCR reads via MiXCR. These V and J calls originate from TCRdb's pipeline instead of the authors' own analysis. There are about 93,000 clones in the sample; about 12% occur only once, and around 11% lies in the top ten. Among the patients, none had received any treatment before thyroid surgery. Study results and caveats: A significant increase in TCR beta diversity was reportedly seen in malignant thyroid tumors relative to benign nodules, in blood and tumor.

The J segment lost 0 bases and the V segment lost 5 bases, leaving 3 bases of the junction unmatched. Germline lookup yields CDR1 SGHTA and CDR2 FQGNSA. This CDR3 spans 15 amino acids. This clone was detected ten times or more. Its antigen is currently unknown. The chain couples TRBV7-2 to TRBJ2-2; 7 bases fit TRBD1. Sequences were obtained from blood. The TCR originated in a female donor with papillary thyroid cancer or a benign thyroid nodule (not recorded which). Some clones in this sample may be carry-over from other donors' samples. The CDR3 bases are TGTGCCAGCAGCCACCAGGGGGCGAACACCGGGGAGCTGTTTTTT. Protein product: CASSHQGANTGELFF.